This is a list of T cell receptor beta chains from one sample in a study of T cells after yellow fever vaccination. TCRdb fed the 5' RACE reads into MiXCR, producing one record per CDR3 protein. This table holds around 500,000 distinct CDR3 sequences, roughly 22% found once. The sample consisted of PBMCs, taken roughly 20 days after the first yellow fever vaccination. The receptors were gathered from a man aged 18 to 30 who received the YFV17D yellow fever vaccine. The CDR3 runs from the conserved cysteine through the conserved F or W. The D gene is left open where the match is weak.

CDR3 protein	CDR3 length	V gene	D gene
CSVARDLTTNEKLFF	15	TRBV29-1	.
CASSLREGNTEAFF	14	TRBV12-3/TRBV12-4	.
CASSHRLKNTGELFF	15	TRBV3-1	.
CASRKRTSGGLISSSTDTQYF	21	TRBV6-2/TRBV6-3	TRBD2
CASSYGDISTDTQYF	15	TRBV6-5	.
CASSSRQGGDRDEQYF	16	TRBV7-9	TRBD2
CASSPTLGSSYNEQFF	16	TRBV12-3/TRBV12-4	.
CASSETSGAYNEQFF	15	TRBV12-3/TRBV12-4	TRBD2
CASSPLRGTNYGYTF	15	TRBV6-2/TRBV6-3	.
CASSQDDRMRETQYF	15	TRBV4-2	.
CASSLSSSGYEQYF	14	TRBV27	TRBD2
CASSYAGTETQYF	13	TRBV6-5	.
CASRLGQVNEKLFF	14	TRBV4-1	TRBD1
CASSLNQGTSNSPLHF	16	TRBV5-1	.
CSAWEPYTDTQYF	13	TRBV20-1	.
CASSLSPSYEQYF	13	TRBV2	.
CASSYGEGASTDTQYF	16	TRBV6-2/TRBV6-3	.
CASRGAAGGGTDTQYF	16	TRBV27	TRBD2
CASSHNTEAFF	11	TRBV7-2	.
CASTGGRGEGETQYF	15	TRBV7-8	.
CASSHTGTATTGELFF	16	TRBV4-3	TRBD1
CASSHQGSGYTF	12	TRBV6-5	.
CASSPGSLRGANVLTF	16	TRBV18	.
CASSDRGTNQPQHF	14	TRBV12-3/TRBV12-4	TRBD1
CSARGSLGEKLFF	13	TRBV20-1	.
CSARETLDSEAFF	13	TRBV20-1	.
CASSLGPNSRGYGYTF	16	TRBV5-5	.
CASSPTRRVLNQPQHF	16	TRBV27	.
CASSTRSPGEQFF	13	TRBV18	.
CSADPGVSYNSPLHF	15	TRBV20-1	.
CASSVGAVTNEKLFF	15	TRBV9	.
CASSRTSGATNEKLFF	16	TRBV5-1	.
CASSLESRLSNEQFF	15	TRBV5-1	.
CASNPQGVGGKQFF	14	TRBV5-1	TRBD1
CASSFPVSGGANEAFF	16	TRBV12-3/TRBV12-4	TRBD1
CASSRRTGGSETQYF	15	TRBV11-2	TRBD1
CASSSRVAGETQYF	14	TRBV7-8	.
CAWSVQGSPRAFF	13	TRBV30	.
CASSDVMNTEAFF	13	TRBV2	.
CASSFAGGVAEAFF	14	TRBV12-3/TRBV12-4	TRBD1
CARSGQETQYF	11	TRBV5-3	.
CASGGASGGARDEQFF	16	TRBV28	TRBD2
CASSSGTGGLPQHF	14	TRBV12-3/TRBV12-4	TRBD1
CASSTLTGFGKNIQYF	16	TRBV6-1	TRBD1